One sample yielded the 32 T cell receptor beta chains listed below, sequenced in a study of T cell changes during pregnancy in multiple sclerosis. Repertoires were generated with immunoSEQ multiplex PCR, while TCRdb's copy carries only in-frame clones and drops some. The profile shows about 72,000 clones, 91% of them singletons. The sample here was peripheral blood, taken in the third trimester of pregnancy. The receptors derive from a female donor in good health, enrolled as a control in a pregnancy study.

The J gene is TRBJ1-3, the V gene TRBV7-9; 7 nucleotides agree with TRBD1. V trimming: 3 bases; J trimming: 5 bases; junction bases outside the gene matches: 7. Per germline, CDR1 SEHNR and CDR2 FQNEAQ (reference sequence). This CDR3 region has 15 residues. The CDR3 region has the DNA TGTGCCAGCAGCTTTACGGGACAGTCTAGAAACACCATATATTTT. Translation: CASSFTGQSRNTIYF.

The chain carries TRBV5-4 and TRBJ2-2; 10 bases are shared with TRBD1. The length of the CDR3 is 17 residues. V lost 4 bases, J lost 2 bases, and 8 bases stayed unmatched. Germline CDR1 reads SGHNT; CDR2 reads YYREEE (reference sequence). CDR3 DNA sequence: TGTGCCAGCAGCCTACAAGGACAGGGGGTTAACACCGGGGAGCTGTTTTTT. It codes for CASSLQGQGVNTGELFF.

The chain carries TRBV19 and TRBJ1-4, with D tentatively TRBD1 (6 bases). Germline CDR1 LNHDA, CDR2 SQIVND (reference sequence). This CDR3 region has 16 residues. The V and J ends lost 5 bases and 0 bases respectively, with 13 bases between them. The CDR3 DNA sequence: TGTGCCAGTAGTGCTAGAACAGGGACAACTAATGAAAAACTGTTTTTT. This encodes CASSARTGTTNEKLFF. Together with reference TRBV19 and TRBJ1-4, the CDR3 gives the full variable domain: DGGITQSPKYLFRKEGQNVTLSCEQNLNHDAMYWYRQDPGQGLRLIYYSQIVNDFQKGDIAEGYSVSREKKESFPLTVTSAQKNPTAFYLCASSARTGTTNEKLFFGSGTQLSVL.

This sequence joins TRBV19 and TRBJ2-5, with 11 nucleotides matching TRBD2. V dropped 5 bases and J dropped 2; count of bases not matched to a gene: 10. The V gene's germline CDR1 is LNHDA and CDR2 SQIVND (reference sequence). This CDR3 spans 17 amino acids. CDR3 in amino acids: CASSRLAGGMGQETQYF. CDR3 coding DNA: TGTGCCAGTAGTCGCCTAGCGGGGGGTATGGGGCAAGAGACCCAGTACTTC.

The chain carries TRBV7-2 and TRBJ1-6, with TRBD1 identical over 9 bases. V was clipped by 7 bases and J by 5 bases; unmatched bases: 6. The CDR3 loop spans 15 amino acids. Germline CDR1 reads SGHTA; CDR2 reads FQGNSA. The CDR3 protein is CASTLGQGNNSPLHF. CDR3 DNA sequence: TGTGCCAGCACCCTCGGACAGGGGAATAATTCACCCCTCCACTTT.

The V gene is TRBV25-1, the J gene TRBJ2-2; D possibly corresponds to TRBD2 (6 bases). V lost 6 bases to trimming and J lost 0 bases, with 17 bases between them. The CDR3 loop spans 17 amino acids. CDR1 and CDR2 (germline): MGHDK, SYGVNS. Here the CDR3 reads CASRRPGTAPNTGELFF. As DNA, the CDR3 is TGTGCCAGCAGGAGGCCCGGGACTGCTCCGAACACCGGGGAGCTGTTTTTT.

V and J are TRBV11-2 and TRBJ1-6, with TRBD1 as a possible D gene (6 bases). Deletions cut 11 bases from V and 11 bases from J, with 13 bases between. Germline loops: CDR1 SGHAT, CDR2 FQNNGV. The CDR3 runs 11 residues. As DNA, the CDR3 is TGTGCCCCGGGGCGGGGGCCACCCCTCCACTTT. Its protein product is CAPGRGPPLHF.

CDR3 sequence reads: CASRGVLRTSGFTQYF. DNA for the CDR3: TGTGCCAGCAGGGGGGTGCTTAGGACTAGCGGGTTTACGCAGTATTTT. This chain joins TRBV28 and TRBJ2-3, with 11 positions matching TRBD2. Germline V CDR1 and CDR2: MDHEN, SYDVKM. Losses at the gene ends were 6 bases for V and 8 bases for J; bases not matched to a gene: 13. CDR3 length: 16 amino acids.

The rearrangement links TRBV5-1 to TRBJ2-1; D is unclear. V was cut by 0 bases and J by 3 bases, with 16 bases left in between. The germline gives CDR1 SGHRS, CDR2 YFSETQ. The CDR3 runs to 17 residues. The CDR3 is CASSLVDYAEFYNEQFF. CDR3 bases: TGCGCCAGCAGCTTGGTCGATTACGCGGAGTTCTACAATGAGCAGTTCTTC.

J is TRBJ1-2 and V is TRBV27; 9 positions match TRBD1. With V trimmed by 8 bases and J by 5 bases, 12 bases remained unmatched. CDR3 size: 15 residues. Per germline, CDR1 MNHEY and CDR2 SMNVEV (reference sequence). The CDR3 DNA reads as TGTGCCAGCGGGACCAGACAGGGGGGCCCGTATGGCTACACCTTC. It codes for CASGTRQGGPYGYTF.

This clone was seen a handful of times. V and J are TRBV27 and TRBJ1-2; 7 nucleotides match TRBD1. Trimming took 6 bases from V and 4 from J; bases not matched to a gene: 11. Germline V gene lookup returns CDR1 MNHEY and CDR2 SMNVEV (reference sequence). The CDR3 has 15 amino acids. In DNA, the CDR3 is TGTGCCAGCAGAGAAAGGGACAGAAAATTCTATGGCTACACCTTC. As protein: CASRERDRKFYGYTF.

This clone was seen a few times. V usage is TRBV27 and J usage is TRBJ1-1; D is possibly TRBD1 (5 bases). From germline, CDR1 is MNHEY and CDR2 SMNVEV (reference sequence). This CDR3 region has 13 residues. Deletions cut 2 bases from V and 5 bases from J, with 9 bases between. The CDR3 region has the DNA TGTGCCAGCAGTTTAACGGCAGGGACTGAAGCTTTCTTT. Encoded protein: CASSLTAGTEAFF.

V is TRBV6-1 and J is TRBJ1-1; the match to TRBD1 covers 9 bases. J gave up 5 bases and V 7 bases, and 5 bases lay outside the gene matches. Germline V gene sequence: CDR1 MNHNS, CDR2 SASEGT. The CDR3 extends over 13 amino acids. CDR3 DNA sequence: TGTGCCAGCACCCTAGACAGGGGGACTGAAGCTTTCTTT. Its translation is CASTLDRGTEAFF.

The chain combines TRBV2 with TRBJ1-2; maybe TRBD1 (5 bases). This CDR3 region has 13 residues. The germline gives CDR1 SNHLY, CDR2 FYNNEI. V lost 6 bases to trimming and J lost 4 bases, with 12 bases between them. The CDR3 nucleotides are TGTGCCAGCAGGGTCAGGGAGGTCTATGGCTACACCTTC. This sequence encodes CASRVREVYGYTF.

The J gene is TRBJ1-1, the V gene TRBV18, with TRBD1 as a possible D gene (5 bases). Germline CDR1 and CDR2: KGHSH and LQKENI. V lost 1 base and J lost 1, with 7 bases in between. The CDR3 contains 14 residues. This chain's CDR3 is CASSPQGSNTEAFF. Written as DNA, the CDR3 is TGTGCCAGCTCACCACAGGGGTCGAACACTGAAGCTTTCTTT.

The chain combines TRBV19 with TRBJ1-2, with D perhaps TRBD1 (6 bases). Trimming stripped 6 bases from V and 6 bases from J, with 23 bases between. The CDR3 consists of 16 residues. CDR1 and CDR2 from the germline V gene are LNHDA and SQIVND (reference sequence). The CDR3 DNA follows: TGTGCCAGTAGCCACTCCGGGGGGCCAGGGATGGATGGCTACACCTTC. It is translated as CASSHSGGPGMDGYTF.

The sample holds one count of this clone. The J gene is TRBJ2-7, the V gene TRBV6-5; maybe TRBD2 (5 bases). The ends were cut back, 5 bases at V and 0 bases at J, with 14 bases in the middle. CDR1 is MNHEY and CDR2 is SVGAGI in the germline V gene. The CDR3 has 15 amino acids. The CDR3 sequence: CASSPPGYSSYEQYF. CDR3 DNA sequence: TGTGCCAGCAGTCCGCCGGGATATAGCTCCTACGAGCAGTACTTC.

This chain links TRBV7-2 with TRBJ1-1, with D possibly matching TRBD1 (5 bases). Between the trimmed V and J ends, which lost 5 bases and 2 bases, there was a span of 15 bases. CDR3 length equals 15 residues. Per the germline V gene, CDR1 is SGHTA and CDR2 is FQGNSA. The CDR3 region has the DNA TGTGCCAGCAGCCCCCAGGCAGGGTTTAACACTGAAGCTTTCTTT. It translates to CASSPQAGFNTEAFF.

This chain joins TRBV2 and TRBJ1-4; perhaps TRBD1 as D (5 bases). Germline V gene lookup returns CDR1 SNHLY and CDR2 FYNNEI. This CDR3 spans 16 amino acids. Trimming pared 0 bases from V and 0 bases from J, leaving 8 bases between. CDR3 nucleotides: TGTGCCAGCAGTGAAGCGTTAGGGGCAACTAATGAAAAACTGTTTTTT. It yields the protein CASSEALGATNEKLFF. Filled out from reference TRBV2 and TRBJ1-4, the complete variable domain reads EPEVTQTPSHQVTQMGQEVILRCVPISNHLYFYWYRQILGQKVEFLVSFYNNEISEKSEIFDDQFSVERPDGSNFTLKIRSTKLEDSAMYFCASSEALGATNEKLFFGSGTQLSVL.

The rearrangement uses TRBV7-9 and TRBJ1-2, with D possibly being TRBD1 (6 bases). The CDR3 runs to 15 residues. Germline assignment: CDR1 SEHNR and CDR2 FQNEAQ (reference sequence). Trimming took off 5 bases at V and 0 bases at J, with 13 bases between the two ends. The CDR3 region has the DNA TGTGCCAGCAGCCCGCGGACAGTCCCTAACTATGGCTACACCTTC. It yields the protein CASSPRTVPNYGYTF.

This chain joins TRBV11-2 and TRBJ2-7, with 9 bases fitting TRBD1. J was trimmed by 5 bases and V by 4 bases; bases with no gene match: 18. CDR3 length: 18 amino acids. Germline V lookup: CDR1 SGHAT, CDR2 FQNNGV. The CDR3 here is CASSSRWGTGRQKDEQYF. CDR3 nucleotide sequence: TGTGCCAGCAGCTCACGTTGGGGGACAGGGAGACAAAAGGACGAGCAGTACTTC.

V is TRBV11-2 and J is TRBJ2-5; tentatively, D is TRBD1 (5 bases). Germline V lookup: CDR1 SGHAT, CDR2 FQNNGV. Trimming pared 5 bases from V and 3 bases from J, leaving 13 bases between. The CDR3 extends over 14 amino acids. As DNA, the CDR3 is TGTGCCAGCAGCCTGGGCCCAGGGAAAGAGACCCAGTACTTC. Protein: CASSLGPGKETQYF.

The V gene is TRBV5-6, the J gene TRBJ2-1, with D possibly TRBD1 on 6 matching bases. Trimming removed 0 bases from V and 4 bases from J, with 20 bases in between. There are 18 residues in the CDR3. Germline CDR1 is SGHDT and CDR2 is YYEEEE. The CDR3 spells CASSLDRDNVPYYNEQFF. CDR3 coding DNA: TGTGCCAGCAGCTTGGACCGGGACAATGTTCCCTATTACAATGAGCAGTTCTTC.

V usage is TRBV2 and J usage is TRBJ1-5; D uncertain. The CDR3 is 16 amino acids. The germline V and J ends were trimmed by 4 bases and 0 bases, with 13 bases remaining between them. Germline V gene data show CDR1 as SNHLY and CDR2 as FYNNEI. DNA for the CDR3: TGTGCCAGCAGTGCCCGGGTCGGTTATAGCAATCAGCCCCAGCATTTT. As protein: CASSARVGYSNQPQHF.

This chain connects TRBV2 to TRBJ2-3, with 7 bases fitting TRBD1. Germline CDR1 and CDR2: SNHLY and FYNNEI. CDR3 size: 15 residues. The trim removed 7 bases at V and 3 bases at J, leaving 10 bases unmatched. CDR3 in amino acids: CASNSQGLGTDTQYF. CDR3 DNA sequence: TGTGCCAGCAACTCACAGGGGCTTGGGACAGATACGCAGTATTTT.

This chain links TRBV18 with TRBJ2-7; no clear D gene. V lost 3 bases, J lost 2 bases, and 8 bases lay in between. The CDR3 is 13 residues long. The germline V gene encodes CDR1 KGHSH and CDR2 LQKENI. DNA of the CDR3: TGTGCCAGCTCACCGGTACTGACCTACGAGCAGTACTTC. This sequence encodes CASSPVLTYEQYF.

This chain links TRBV9 with TRBJ1-1, with TRBD1 identical over 12 bases. This CDR3 is 16 amino acids long. With 3 bases clipped from V and 4 bases from J, the junction kept 7 bases outside the gene matches. CDR1 is SGDLS, CDR2 YYNGEE, per germline. The CDR3 DNA follows: TGTGCCAGCAGCGCCGGGACAGGGGGCAGGGGCACTGAAGCTTTCTTT. This translates into CASSAGTGGRGTEAFF. Based on the CDR3 plus reference TRBV9 and TRBJ1-1, the full variable domain is DSGVTQTPKHLITATGQRVTLRCSPRSGDLSVYWYQQSLDQGLQFLIQYYNGEERAKGNILERFSAQQFPDLHSELNLSSLELGDSALYFCASSAGTGGRGTEAFFGQGTRLTVV.

The rearrangement joins TRBV15 to TRBJ2-3; 8 bases are a match to TRBD2. The CDR3 extends over 16 amino acids. Unmatched junction bases numbered 9, after V lost 0 bases and J lost 7 bases. Germline V CDR1 and CDR2: LNHNV, YYDKDF (reference sequence). The CDR3 region has the DNA TGTGCCACCAGCAGAGATTCGTACGGGGGGGAACATACGCAGTATTTT. This gives the protein CATSRDSYGGEHTQYF.

CDR3 nucleotides: TGTGCCAGCAGCGGAAGGGGGGGCATGAACACTGAAGCTTTCTTT. Translation: CASSGRGGMNTEAFF. The chain recombines TRBV9 with TRBJ1-1; D is possibly TRBD1 (6 bases). V was cut by 3 bases and J by 0 bases, with 12 bases left in between. This CDR3 spans 15 amino acids. The germline V gene encodes CDR1 SGDLS and CDR2 YYNGEE.

V and J are TRBV18 and TRBJ2-7, with 9 bases fitting TRBD1. Germline trimming cut 3 bases from V and 6 bases from J; bases unmatched to any gene: 9. Germline lookup yields CDR1 KGHSH and CDR2 LQKENI. There are 15 residues in the CDR3. The DNA of the CDR3 is TGTGCCAGCTCACCCAGGGACAGGGATGTGGGCGAGCAGTACTTC. The encoded protein is CASSPRDRDVGEQYF.

V is TRBV5-1 and J is TRBJ2-1, with a tentative D call TRBD2 (5 bases). V was clipped by 0 bases and J by 3 bases, with 10 bases between them. Germline loops: CDR1 SGHRS, CDR2 YFSETQ. This CDR3 has 15 residues. In DNA form, the CDR3 reads TGCGCCAGCAGCTTGGGAGCGGCTAGCTACAATGAGCAGTTCTTC. Translated: CASSLGAASYNEQFF. Full variable domain (remainder filled in from reference TRBV5-1 and TRBJ2-1): KAGVTQTPRYLIKTRGQQVTLSCSPISGHRSVSWYQQTPGQGLQFLFEYFSETQRNKGNFPGRFSGRQFSNSRSEMNVSTLELGDSALYLCASSLGAASYNEQFFGPGTRLTVL.

This clone was counted only a few times. The chain recombines TRBV29-1 with TRBJ1-1; D ambiguous. Germline CDR1 and CDR2: SQVTM and ANQGSEA. V was trimmed by 3 bases and J by 0 bases, leaving 8 bases between them. This CDR3 contains 13 residues. DNA for the CDR3: TGCAGCGTTGAGTTGCGATTGAACACTGAAGCTTTCTTT. Translation gives CSVELRLNTEAFF.